This TCR beta chain was profiled in a study of T-cell reconstitution after alpha-beta-depleted transplantation in children. Whole-study results and caveats: From surviving recipient T cells and thymic progenitors came the high day-60 TCRbeta diversity observed in some patients.

The CDR3 sequence is 14 residues long. Germline V gene sequence: CDR1 SEHNR, CDR2 FQNEAQ (reference sequence). V lost 5 bases to trimming and J lost 6 bases, with 14 bases between them. Preparation of the TCRbeta library was carried out with unique molecular identifiers. TCRdb reanalysed the PCR reads using MiXCR and keeps one entry per CDR3 protein. The sample contains approximately 210,000 distinct CDR3 sequences, about a sixth of which appear only once. This clonotype was counted only a few times. Its target is unknown. Sample: PBMCs, mostly from graft donor cells, taken 360 days after TCRalphabeta/CD19-depleted stem cell transplant. V and J are TRBV7-9 and TRBJ2-1; maybe TRBD2 (5 bases). The sequence was obtained from a male patient between 2 and 15 years old who had a stem cell transplant for acute lymphoblastic leukemia, so the T cells may come from the graft donor. The DNA for the CDR3 is TGTGCCAGCAGCGCAAGAGGGTACCCCAATGAGCAGTTCTTC. It is translated as CASSARGYPNEQFF.